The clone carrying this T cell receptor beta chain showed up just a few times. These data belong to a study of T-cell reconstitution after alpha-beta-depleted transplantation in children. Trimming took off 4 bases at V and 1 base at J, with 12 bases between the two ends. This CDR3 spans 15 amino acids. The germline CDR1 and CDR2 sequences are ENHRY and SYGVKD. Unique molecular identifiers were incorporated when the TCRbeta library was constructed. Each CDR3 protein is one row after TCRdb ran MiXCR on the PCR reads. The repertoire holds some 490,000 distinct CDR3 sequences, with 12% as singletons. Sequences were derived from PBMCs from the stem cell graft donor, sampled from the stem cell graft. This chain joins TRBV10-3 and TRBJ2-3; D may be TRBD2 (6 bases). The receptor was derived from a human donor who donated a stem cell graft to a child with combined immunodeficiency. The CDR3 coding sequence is TGTGCCATCAGTGGCGGGGAAGGGGGCACAGATACGCAGTATTTT. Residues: CAISGGEGGTDTQYF.